The 24 T cell receptor beta chains reported below all come from one sample, sequenced in a study of CD8+ T cells in alopecia areata. Sequencing used cDNA as its template, made by extracting RNA and reverse transcribing it. The repertoire was sequenced with immunoSEQ multiplex PCR; TCRdb's copy has only in-frame clones and lacks some. Of approximately 100,000 clones in the sample, over 75% were seen once. Indicated treatment: oral pan-JAK inhibitor, 5-10 mg twice daily. The sample here was CD8+ T cells sorted from blood, taken around week 31, from a patient treated with tofacitinib. The receptors shown here come from a human donor with alopecia areata.

The chain combines TRBV27 with TRBJ2-3; 9 positions agree with TRBD2. Germline V lookup: CDR1 MNHEY, CDR2 SMNVEV (reference sequence). The junction had 3 bases not matched to a gene; V was cut back by 0 bases and J by 2 bases. The length of the CDR3 is 16 residues. This chain's CDR3 is CASSLSSSGVTDTQYF. The DNA of the CDR3 is TGTGCCAGCAGTTTATCGTCTAGCGGGGTCACAGATACGCAGTATTTT.

The chain joins TRBV7-9 to TRBJ1-2; D not resolved. Looked up from germline, CDR1 is SEHNR and CDR2 is FQNEAQ (reference sequence). CDR3 length: 14 amino acids. V was shortened by 1 base and J by 2 bases, with 8 bases between the two germline ends. The CDR3 region is CASSLGAQNYGYTF. The CDR3 nucleotides read TGTGCCAGCAGCTTAGGAGCTCAGAACTATGGCTACACCTTC. The variable domain in full, with the rest retrieved from reference TRBV7-9 and TRBJ1-2, is DTGVSQNPRHKITKRGQNVTFRCDPISEHNRLYWYRQTLGQGPEFLTYFQNEAQLEKSRLLSDRFSAERPKGSFSTLEIQRTEQGDSAMYLCASSLGAQNYGYTFGSGTRLTVV.

The CDR3 DNA follows: TGTGCCAGCAGCTCCCGAACTAGCGCGAGCTCCTACAATGAGCAGTTCTTC. Protein: CASSSRTSASSYNEQFF. The chain carries TRBV7-9 and TRBJ2-1; 7 positions match TRBD2. The length of the CDR3 is 17 residues. After removal of 4 bases from V and 0 bases from J, the junction contained 9 bases not matched to a gene. Germline loops: CDR1 SEHNR, CDR2 FQNEAQ (reference sequence).

The chain is built from TRBV5-1 and TRBJ1-2; 9 bases fit TRBD1. V was clipped by 5 bases and J by 4 bases; unmatched bases: 9. This CDR3 comprises 15 residues. Germline CDR1 reads SGHRS; CDR2 reads YFSETQ. CDR3 sequence (DNA): TGCGCCAGCAGTTACCCCGGGACAGGGACCTATGGCTACACCTTC. It yields the protein CASSYPGTGTYGYTF.

The rearrangement joins TRBV10-3 to TRBJ2-1; no clear D. The CDR3 is 12 amino acids. V was pared by 6 bases and J by 5 bases, with 8 bases between. Germline CDR1 ENHRY, CDR2 SYGVKD. CDR3 region: CAISLVDNEQFF. In nucleotides, the CDR3 is TGTGCCATCAGCCTGGTGGACAATGAGCAGTTCTTC.

The chain joins TRBV5-5 to TRBJ1-1, with D uncertain. The V gene lost 0 bases and the J gene lost 4 bases, with 10 bases spanning the gap. CDR1 and CDR2 (germline): SGHKS, YYEKEE (reference sequence). The CDR3 totals 14 residues. Written as DNA, the CDR3 is TGTGCCAGCAGCTTGGAGCTCCGAGCCACTGAAGCTTTCTTT. It codes for CASSLELRATEAFF.

This chain uses TRBV27 with TRBJ1-1; no firm D call. This CDR3 is 15 amino acids long. Trimming shortened V by 7 bases and J by 3 bases, and 18 bases separated the two germline ends. CDR1 is MNHEY and CDR2 is SMNVEV in the germline V gene (reference sequence). CDR3: CASTPQVGLDTEAFF. In DNA form, the CDR3 reads TGTGCCAGCACCCCTCAGGTGGGCCTCGACACTGAAGCTTTCTTT.

Note on this clone: One end of the junction varies from germline; a read error may be responsible. The V and J genes are TRBV9 and TRBJ2-7, with 8 bases aligning to TRBD1. This CDR3 spans 15 amino acids. Germline assignment: CDR1 SGDLS and CDR2 YYNGEE. Written as DNA, the CDR3 is TGTGCCAGCAGCCCCGGACAGGGACTTTCCTTCGAGCAGTACTTC. Protein sequence: CASSPGQGLSFEQYF.

This chain links TRBV2 with TRBJ2-1, with 13 bases identical to TRBD2. The CDR3 totals 14 residues. The germline V gene has CDR1 SNHLY and CDR2 FYNNEI. Trimming cost V 10 bases and J 9 bases; bases outside gene matches: 9. CDR3 loop: CATSGLAGYGEQFF. For the CDR3, the DNA is TGTGCCACCTCGGGACTAGCGGGGTACGGTGAGCAGTTCTTC.

The chain couples TRBV27 to TRBJ2-1; 8 bases map to TRBD2. The germline gives CDR1 MNHEY, CDR2 SMNVEV (reference sequence). The CDR3 is 12 amino acids. After removal of 5 bases from V and 8 bases from J, the junction contained 2 bases not matched to a gene. CDR3 DNA: TGTGCCAGCAGTGGGACTAGTGATGAGCAGTTCTTC. It yields the protein CASSGTSDEQFF.

Notes on this clone: The same CDR3 is also encoded by other DNA sequences in this sample. This chain connects TRBV11-2 to TRBJ2-7; D gene uncertain. Trimming pared 3 bases from V and 0 bases from J, leaving 6 bases between. The CDR3 runs to 13 residues. Germline V CDR1 and CDR2: SGHAT, FQNNGV. The CDR3 DNA follows: TGTGCCAGCAGCTTGGGCAGCTCCTACGAGCAGTACTTC. Its protein is CASSLGSSYEQYF.

The CDR3 sequence is CASSRLSLEQYF. For the CDR3, the DNA is TGTGCCAGCAGCCGCCTTAGTCTCGAGCAGTACTTC. The chain couples TRBV5-6 to TRBJ2-7; D is unresolved. Germline values: CDR1 SGHDT, CDR2 YYEEEE. V lost 4 bases, J lost 6 bases, and 11 bases lay in between. The CDR3 totals 12 residues.

The count of this clone is one. CDR3 in DNA: TGCAGCGTTGAAGATCTTTACAGCCCTTCTCAAGAGACCCAGTACTTC. The encoded protein is CSVEDLYSPSQETQYF. This rearrangement joins TRBV29-1 to TRBJ2-5; the D is unclear. The ends were cut back, 0 bases at V and 2 bases at J, with 16 bases in the middle. Looked up from germline, CDR1 is SQVTM and CDR2 is ANQGSEA. The CDR3 spans 16 residues.

This clone was counted only a few times. This sequence joins TRBV29-1 and TRBJ2-7; TRBD1 is a possible D gene (6 bases). The V end lost 4 bases, the J end lost 3 bases, and 19 bases lay between the germline ends. The CDR3 loop spans 15 amino acids. CDR1 and CDR2 (germline): SQVTM, ANQGSEA. CDR3 nucleotides: TGCAGCGTTGGGGGCCTTACCACAGGGATCTACGAGCAGTACTTC. Translated, it gives CSVGGLTTGIYEQYF.

J is TRBJ2-2 and V is TRBV5-1, with TRBD2 matching over 14 bases. Germline CDR1 reads SGHRS; CDR2 reads YFSETQ. The J segment lost 7 bases and the V segment lost 3 bases, leaving 11 bases of the junction unmatched. The CDR3 runs to 18 residues. In nucleotides, the CDR3 is TGCGCCAGCAGCTCGGGACTAGCGGGAGAGAGTCCTAGCGGGGAGCTGTTTTTT. As protein: CASSSGLAGESPSGELFF. The full variable domain, completed using reference TRBV5-1 and TRBJ2-2, is KAGVTQTPRYLIKTRGQQVTLSCSPISGHRSVSWYQQTPGQGLQFLFEYFSETQRNKGNFPGRFSGRQFSNSRSEMNVSTLELGDSALYLCASSSGLAGESPSGELFFGEGSRLTVL.

This clone appeared a single time. This sequence joins TRBV5-1 and TRBJ2-7, with D perhaps matching TRBD1 or TRBD2 (5 bases each). In germline, CDR1 is SGHRS, CDR2 YFSETQ. V shed 0 bases and J shed 4 bases, with 14 bases lying between them. This CDR3 comprises 15 residues. Here the CDR3 DNA reads TGCGCCAGCAGCTTGGTTCCGGGGCGACCTTACGAGCAGTACTTC. It encodes CASSLVPGRPYEQYF.

This chain connects TRBV12-5 to TRBJ2-5; 8 bases align to TRBD1. The ends lost 5 bases at V and 2 bases at J; junction bases unmatched: 7. The CDR3 is made up of 15 amino acids. Germline values: CDR1 LGHNT, CDR2 FRNRAP. The CDR3 DNA reads TGTGCTAGTGGTCCCACGGACAGGGAACAAGAGACCCAGTACTTC. It encodes CASGPTDREQETQYF.

To note about this clone: This same CDR3 is encoded by further DNA sequences in the sample. V gene TRBV2 combines with J gene TRBJ2-1, with D perhaps TRBD2 (5 bases). Germline CDR1 is SNHLY and CDR2 is FYNNEI. This CDR3 is 15 amino acids long. V was cut by 1 base and J by 0 bases, with 7 bases left in between. In DNA, the CDR3 is TGTGCCAGCAGTGAAGATGGGAGCTCCTACAATGAGCAGTTCTTC. Amino acid sequence: CASSEDGSSYNEQFF.

The chain combines TRBV27 with TRBJ2-1; 8 nucleotides match TRBD2. The junction had 6 bases not matched to a gene; V was cut back by 4 bases and J by 7 bases. The CDR3 sequence is 14 residues long. Germline CDR1 reads MNHEY; CDR2 reads SMNVEV (reference sequence). The CDR3 sequence is CASSWTGGLNEQFF. The CDR3 bases are TGTGCCAGCAGTTGGACGGGAGGGCTTAATGAGCAGTTCTTC.

The rearrangement links TRBV4-1 to TRBJ2-7; TRBD1 might be the D (6 bases). CDR3 size: 15 residues. Looked up from germline, CDR1 is MGHRA and CDR2 is YSYEKL. Trimming took off 0 bases at V and 4 bases at J, with 13 bases between the two ends. The CDR3 reads CASSQEVRGRYEQYF. CDR3 sequence (DNA): TGCGCCAGCAGCCAAGAGGTCAGGGGTCGATACGAGCAGTACTTC.

The DNA for the CDR3 is TGTGCCAGCAGTTCCGACAGGGTTGGGTATGAGCAGTTCTTC. Its translation: CASSSDRVGYEQFF. The rearrangement links TRBV27 to TRBJ2-1; the match to TRBD1 covers 7 bases. The V gene end was trimmed by 4 bases and the J gene end by 8 bases; junction bases not matched to a gene: 8. Germline assignment: CDR1 MNHEY and CDR2 SMNVEV (reference sequence). There are 14 residues in the CDR3.

This clone showed up just once. The chain links TRBV29-1 to TRBJ2-7; TRBD2 is a possible D gene (7 bases). CDR1 is SQVTM and CDR2 is ANQGSEA in the germline V gene. This CDR3 region has 12 residues. Trimming left V 3 bases short and J 5 bases short, with 11 bases between. CDR3 loop: CSVEGRGDEQYF. For the CDR3, the DNA is TGCAGCGTTGAGGGGAGGGGGGACGAGCAGTACTTC.

The chain couples TRBV19 to TRBJ2-7, with 11 bases that match TRBD1. CDR1 and CDR2 (germline): LNHDA, SQIVND (reference sequence). V lost 8 bases, J lost 6 bases, and 9 bases stayed unmatched. The CDR3 runs to 14 residues. DNA of the CDR3: TGTGCCAGTGAGGACAGGGGGCGCCCAGGCGAGCAGTACTTC. Its translation: CASEDRGRPGEQYF.

V usage is TRBV19 and J usage is TRBJ2-5; 12 bases match TRBD2. TRBJ2-7 explains the end of the DNA better; the J call may be wrong. Germline loops: CDR1 LNHDA, CDR2 SQIVND (reference sequence). The CDR3 has 14 amino acids. The CDR3 region is CASSRLAGAYEQYF. The CDR3 DNA sequence: TGTGCCAGTAGTAGACTAGCGGGAGCCTACGAGCAGTACTTC.